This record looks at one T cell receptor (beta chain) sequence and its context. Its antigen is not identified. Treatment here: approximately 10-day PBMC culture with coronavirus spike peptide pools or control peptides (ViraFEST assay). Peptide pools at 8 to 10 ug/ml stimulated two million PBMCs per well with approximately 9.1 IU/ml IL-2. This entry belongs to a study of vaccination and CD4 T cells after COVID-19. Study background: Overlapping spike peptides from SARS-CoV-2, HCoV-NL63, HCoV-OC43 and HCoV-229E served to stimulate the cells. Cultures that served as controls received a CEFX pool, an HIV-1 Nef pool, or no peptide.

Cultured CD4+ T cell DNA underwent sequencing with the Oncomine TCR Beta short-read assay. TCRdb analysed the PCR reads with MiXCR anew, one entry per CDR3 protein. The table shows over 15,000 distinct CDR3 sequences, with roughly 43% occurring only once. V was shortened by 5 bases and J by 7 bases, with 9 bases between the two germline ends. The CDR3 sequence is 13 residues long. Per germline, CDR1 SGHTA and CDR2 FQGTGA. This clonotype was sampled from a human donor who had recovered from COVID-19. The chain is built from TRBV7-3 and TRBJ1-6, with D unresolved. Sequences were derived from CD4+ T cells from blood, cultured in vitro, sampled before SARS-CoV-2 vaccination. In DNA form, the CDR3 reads TGTGCCAGCAGCGAATCCCCGAATTCACCCCTCCACTTT. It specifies CASSESPNSPLHF.